Following are 13 T cell receptor beta chains from one sample sequenced in a study of blood T cells in healthy people across ages. Together with a sample-barcoded 5' primer, a J-beta primer mix was included in a second PCR lasting roughly 6 to 12 cycles. TCRdb re-analysed the 5' RACE reads in MiXCR, keeping a single row per CDR3 protein. The sample holds about a million distinct CDR3 sequences, 51% seen once. The material sequenced was blood. These receptors were collected from a woman aged 60-75 years in good health.

This clonotype appeared once. The chain is built from TRBV4-1 and TRBJ2-7, with D hard to call. This CDR3 has 15 residues. The V and J ends lost 0 bases and 6 bases respectively, with 15 bases between them. Germline loops: CDR1 MGHRA, CDR2 YSYEKL. CDR3 residues: CASSQEARRTLEQYF. The CDR3, as DNA: TGCGCCAGCAGCCAAGAGGCTCGGAGAACCCTCGAGCAGTACTTC.

The J gene is TRBJ2-1, the V gene TRBV29-1; possibly TRBD1 for D (5 bases). CDR1 is SQVTM and CDR2 is ANQGSEA in the germline V gene. The V end was cut by 4 bases, the J end by 5 bases, with 6 bases between. The CDR3 covers 11 residues. The CDR3 loop is CSVAQDNEQFF. The CDR3 bases are TGCAGCGTTGCACAGGACAATGAGCAGTTCTTC.

J is TRBJ2-1 and V is TRBV3-1; D call uncertain. Germline assignment: CDR1 LGHDT and CDR2 YNNKEL (reference sequence). The CDR3 consists of 14 residues. Between the trimmed V and J ends, which lost 4 bases and 5 bases, there was a span of 12 bases. DNA of the CDR3: TGTGCCAGCAGCCTTACGCCAGGCCACAATGAGCAGTTCTTC. This encodes CASSLTPGHNEQFF.

The rearrangement uses TRBV11-1 and TRBJ2-1, with 7 bases identical to TRBD2. The CDR3 runs to 21 residues. J was trimmed by 3 bases and V by 1 base; bases with no gene match: 21. Per germline, CDR1 SGHAT and CDR2 FQDESV (reference sequence). For the CDR3, the DNA is TGTGCCAGCAGCTTAGTCGTTTCGGGGCAGGCGGGAGTGCTGAACTACAATGAGCAGTTCTTC. Translated, it gives CASSLVVSGQAGVLNYNEQFF. Combining the CDR3 with reference TRBV11-1 and TRBJ2-1 gives the whole variable domain EAEVAQSPRYKITEKSQAVAFWCDPISGHATLYWYRQILGQGPELLVQFQDESVVDDSQLPKDRFSAERLKGVDSTLKIQPAELGDSAMYLCASSLVVSGQAGVLNYNEQFFGPGTRLTVL.

This rearrangement joins TRBV7-2 to TRBJ2-7; D is perhaps TRBD1 (6 bases). Germline V gene data show CDR1 as SGHTA and CDR2 as FQGNSA. V dropped 5 bases and J dropped 4 bases, with 21 bases sitting between them. The length of the CDR3 is 16 residues. CDR3 sequence reads: CASSPGVERAFYEQYF. CDR3 DNA sequence: TGTGCCAGCAGCCCAGGGGTGGAGCGAGCTTTTTACGAGCAGTACTTC.

The gene calls are TRBV4-1 and TRBJ1-4; 9 bases are shared with TRBD1. CDR1 and CDR2 from the germline V gene are MGHRA and YSYEKL. The ends lost 2 bases at V and 7 bases at J; junction bases unmatched: 5. The CDR3 has 15 residues. The CDR3 spells CASSQHGTGSEKLFF. The CDR3 DNA reads as TGCGCCAGCAGCCAACACGGGACAGGGTCTGAAAAACTGTTTTTT.

This clonotype has only a few counts. The chain has TRBV20-1 and TRBJ2-7, with 10 bases identical to TRBD1. This CDR3 has 15 residues. Germline V gene data show CDR1 as DFQATT and CDR2 as SNEGSKA (reference sequence). V shed 5 bases and J 0 bases; nucleotides not matched to a gene: 7. The CDR3 nucleotides read TGCAGTGCTGCGAGGACAGGGGGAAGCTCCTACGAGCAGTACTTC. It yields the protein CSAARTGGSSYEQYF.

The chain carries TRBV7-8 and TRBJ2-4; D may be TRBD1 (5 bases). The DNA end is more similar to TRBJ2-7, so the J call may be wrong. Germline lookup yields CDR1 SGHVS and CDR2 FQNEAQ. This CDR3 has 14 amino acids. The CDR3 reads CASNRDSSTYEQYF. The CDR3 coding sequence is TGTGCCAGCAACCGAGACAGTTCTACCTACGAGCAGTACTTC.

The chain carries TRBV20-1 and TRBJ2-7, with 8 nucleotides matching TRBD2. The J call may not be correct, given that the DNA end is closer to TRBJ2-5. Germline CDR1 DFQATT, CDR2 SNEGSKA (reference sequence). The CDR3 is 13 residues long. This CDR3 is CSASPGLGETQYF. The CDR3 DNA reads as TGCAGTGCTAGCCCGGGACTAGGGGAGACCCAGTACTTC.

The V call is TRBV28, the J call TRBJ2-4; D gene unclear. The last part of the DNA fits TRBJ2-7 better; the J call may be wrong. The CDR3 has 16 residues. Germline V gene data show CDR1 as MDHEN and CDR2 as SYDVKM. The CDR3 DNA sequence: TGTGCCAGCAGTTCCAGACCTCAATCGGCTATCTACGAGCAGTACTTC. It codes for CASSSRPQSAIYEQYF.

Regarding this clonotype: This may arise from a read error, as a much more abundant clone is one base away. The chain combines TRBV4-2 with TRBJ2-7, with D possibly matching TRBD2 (5 bases). The tail of the sequence fits TRBJ2-5 better, so the J call may be wrong. The CDR3 spans 16 residues. The germline V gene encodes CDR1 LGHNA and CDR2 YNFKEQ. CDR3 residues: CASSQERALKVETQYF. The CDR3 coding sequence is TGTGCCAGCAGCCAAGAGCGGGCCCTAAAGGTAGAGACCCAGTACTTC.

The rearrangement joins TRBV12-3 or TRBV12-4 to TRBJ1-1, with a tentative D call TRBD1 (5 bases). This CDR3 comprises 16 residues. Trimming removed 3 bases from V and 0 bases from J, with 14 bases in between. CDR3 region: CASSLAGGSMNTEAFF. CDR3 DNA: TGTGCCAGCAGTTTGGCTGGGGGAAGCATGAACACTGAAGCTTTCTTT.

The chain uses TRBV20-1 and TRBJ2-4; D could derive from TRBD1 or TRBD2 (5 bases each). The V end lost 6 bases, the J end lost 0 bases, and 21 bases lay between the germline ends. The CDR3 runs 17 residues. Per the germline V gene, CDR1 is DFQATT and CDR2 is SNEGSKA (reference sequence). This CDR3 reads CSAGDVRNPLAKNIQYF. Here the CDR3 DNA reads TGCAGTGCCGGGGACGTCCGAAACCCATTAGCCAAAAACATTCAGTACTTC.